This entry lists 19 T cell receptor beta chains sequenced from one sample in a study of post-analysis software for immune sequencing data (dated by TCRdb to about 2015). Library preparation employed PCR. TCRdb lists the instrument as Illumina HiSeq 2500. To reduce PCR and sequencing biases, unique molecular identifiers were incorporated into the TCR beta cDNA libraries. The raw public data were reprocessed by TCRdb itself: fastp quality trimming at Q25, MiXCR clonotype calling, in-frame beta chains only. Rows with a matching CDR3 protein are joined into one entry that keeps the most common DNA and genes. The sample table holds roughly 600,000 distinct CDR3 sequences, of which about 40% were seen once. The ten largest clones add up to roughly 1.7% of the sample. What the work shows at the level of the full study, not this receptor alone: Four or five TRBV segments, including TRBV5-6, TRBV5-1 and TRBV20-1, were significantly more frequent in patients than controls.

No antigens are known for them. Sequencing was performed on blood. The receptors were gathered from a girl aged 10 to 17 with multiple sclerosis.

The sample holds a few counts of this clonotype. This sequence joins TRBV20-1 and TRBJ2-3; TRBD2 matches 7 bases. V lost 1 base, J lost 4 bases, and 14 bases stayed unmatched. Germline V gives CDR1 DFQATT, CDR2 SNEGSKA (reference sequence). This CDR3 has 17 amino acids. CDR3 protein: CSARALAWRELPDTQYF. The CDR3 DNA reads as TGCAGTGCTAGAGCGCTCGCTTGGCGGGAGTTACCAGATACGCAGTATTTT.

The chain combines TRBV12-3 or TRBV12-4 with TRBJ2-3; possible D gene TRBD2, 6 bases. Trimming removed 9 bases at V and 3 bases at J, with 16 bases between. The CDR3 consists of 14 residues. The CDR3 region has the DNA TGTGCCAGTAGGGGACTGGCGTTTACAGATACGCAGTATTTT. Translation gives CASRGLAFTDTQYF.

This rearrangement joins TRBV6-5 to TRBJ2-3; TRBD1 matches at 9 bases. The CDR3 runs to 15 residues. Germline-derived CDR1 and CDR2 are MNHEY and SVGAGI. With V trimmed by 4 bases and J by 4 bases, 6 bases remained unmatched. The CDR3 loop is CASSSRQGVADTQYF. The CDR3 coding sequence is TGTGCCAGCAGTTCCCGACAGGGGGTCGCAGATACGCAGTATTTT.

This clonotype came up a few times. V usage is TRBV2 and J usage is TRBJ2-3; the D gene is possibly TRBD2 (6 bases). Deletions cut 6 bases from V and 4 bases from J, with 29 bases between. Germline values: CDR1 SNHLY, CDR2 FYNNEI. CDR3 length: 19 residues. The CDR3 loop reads CASSRTGAGRTSAADTQYF. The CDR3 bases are TGTGCCAGCAGCCGTACTGGGGCGGGGAGGACTTCTGCGGCAGATACGCAGTATTTT.

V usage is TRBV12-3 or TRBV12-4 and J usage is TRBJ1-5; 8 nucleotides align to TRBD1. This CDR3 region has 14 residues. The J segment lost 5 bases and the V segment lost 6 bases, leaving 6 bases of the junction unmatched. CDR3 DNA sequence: TGTGCCAGCAGCAACAGGGGGAGATATCAGCCCCAGCATTTT. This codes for CASSNRGRYQPQHF.

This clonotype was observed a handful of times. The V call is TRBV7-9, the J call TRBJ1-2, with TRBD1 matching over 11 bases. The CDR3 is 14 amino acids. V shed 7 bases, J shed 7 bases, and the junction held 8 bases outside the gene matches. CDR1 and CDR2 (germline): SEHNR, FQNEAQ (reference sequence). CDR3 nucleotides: TGTGCCAGCACCTCAGGACAGGGGGCTGTTGGCTACACCTTC. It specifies CASTSGQGAVGYTF.

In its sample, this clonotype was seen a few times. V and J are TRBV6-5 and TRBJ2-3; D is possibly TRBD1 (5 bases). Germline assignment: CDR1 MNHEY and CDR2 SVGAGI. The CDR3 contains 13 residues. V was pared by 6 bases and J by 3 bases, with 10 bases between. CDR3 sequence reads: CASRPTVTDTQYF. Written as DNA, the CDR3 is TGTGCCAGCAGACCGACAGTTACAGATACGCAGTATTTT.

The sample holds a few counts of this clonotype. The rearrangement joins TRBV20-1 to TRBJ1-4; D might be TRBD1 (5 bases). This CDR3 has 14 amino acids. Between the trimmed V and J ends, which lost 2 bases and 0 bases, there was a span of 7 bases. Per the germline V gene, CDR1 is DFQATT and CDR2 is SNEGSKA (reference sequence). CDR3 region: CSARKTATNEKLFF. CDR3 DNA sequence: TGCAGTGCTAGAAAGACAGCAACTAATGAAAAACTGTTTTTT.

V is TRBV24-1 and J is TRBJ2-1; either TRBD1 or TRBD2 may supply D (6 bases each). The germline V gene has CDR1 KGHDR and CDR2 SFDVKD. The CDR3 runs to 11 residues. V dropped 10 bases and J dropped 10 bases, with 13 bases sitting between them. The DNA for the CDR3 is TGTGCCACAGGGGGGACCGGGGAGCAGTTCTTC. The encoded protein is CATGGTGEQFF.

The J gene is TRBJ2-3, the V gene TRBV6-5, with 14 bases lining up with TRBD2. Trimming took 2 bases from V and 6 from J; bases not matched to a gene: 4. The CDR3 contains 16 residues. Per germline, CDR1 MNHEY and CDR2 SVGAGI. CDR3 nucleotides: TGTGCCAGCAGTTACGGGACTAGCGGGGGAATGGATACGCAGTATTTT. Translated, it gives CASSYGTSGGMDTQYF.

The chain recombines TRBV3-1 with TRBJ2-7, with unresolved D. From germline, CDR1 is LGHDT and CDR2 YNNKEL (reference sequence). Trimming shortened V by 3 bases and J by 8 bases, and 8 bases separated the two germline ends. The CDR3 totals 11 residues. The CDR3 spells CASSHESKQYF. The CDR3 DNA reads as TGTGCCAGCAGCCATGAATCAAAGCAGTACTTC.

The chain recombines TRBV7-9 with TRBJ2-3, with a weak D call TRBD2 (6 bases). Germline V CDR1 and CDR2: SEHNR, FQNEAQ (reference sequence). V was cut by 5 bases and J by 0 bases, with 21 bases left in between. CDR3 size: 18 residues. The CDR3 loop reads CASSPLNKVAASTDTQYF. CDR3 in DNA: TGTGCCAGCAGCCCCCTTAATAAGGTAGCGGCTAGCACAGATACGCAGTATTTT.

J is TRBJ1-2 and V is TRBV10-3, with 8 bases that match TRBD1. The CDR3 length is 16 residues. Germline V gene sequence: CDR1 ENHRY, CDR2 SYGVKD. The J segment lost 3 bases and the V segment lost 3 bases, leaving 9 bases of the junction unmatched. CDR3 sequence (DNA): TGTGCCATCAGTGACCTGGGGCTGGGACAGGACTATGGCTACACCTTC. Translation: CAISDLGLGQDYGYTF.

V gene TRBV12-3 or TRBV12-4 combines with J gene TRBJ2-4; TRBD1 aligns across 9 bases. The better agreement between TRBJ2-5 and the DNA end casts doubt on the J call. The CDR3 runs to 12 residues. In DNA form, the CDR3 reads TGTGCCAGCAGTGTGGACAGGGGGACCCAGTACTTC. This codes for CASSVDRGTQYF.

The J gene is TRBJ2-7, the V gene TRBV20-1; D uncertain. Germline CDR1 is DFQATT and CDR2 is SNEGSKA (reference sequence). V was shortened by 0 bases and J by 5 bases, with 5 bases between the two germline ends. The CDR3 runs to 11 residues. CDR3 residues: CSARDTHEQYF. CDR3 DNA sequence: TGCAGTGCTAGAGATACCCACGAGCAGTACTTC.

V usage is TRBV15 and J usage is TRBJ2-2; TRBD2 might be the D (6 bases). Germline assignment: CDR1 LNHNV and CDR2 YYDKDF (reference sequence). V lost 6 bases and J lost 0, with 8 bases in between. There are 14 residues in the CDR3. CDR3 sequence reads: CATRGGTNTGELFF. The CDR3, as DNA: TGTGCCACCAGGGGAGGAACGAACACCGGGGAGCTGTTTTTT.

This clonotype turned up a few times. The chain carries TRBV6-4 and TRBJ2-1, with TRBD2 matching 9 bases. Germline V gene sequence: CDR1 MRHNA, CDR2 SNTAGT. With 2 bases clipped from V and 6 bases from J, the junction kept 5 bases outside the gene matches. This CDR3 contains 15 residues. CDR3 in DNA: TGTGCCAGCAGTGACGGCGGGGGGGCCCCCAATGAGCAGTTCTTC. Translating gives CASSDGGGAPNEQFF.

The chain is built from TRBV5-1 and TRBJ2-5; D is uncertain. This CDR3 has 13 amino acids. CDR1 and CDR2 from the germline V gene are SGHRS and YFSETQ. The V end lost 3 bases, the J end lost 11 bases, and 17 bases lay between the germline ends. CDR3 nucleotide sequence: TGCGCCAGCAGCTCAGATCCCGGTTCGGAGCAGTACTTC. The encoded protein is CASSSDPGSEQYF.

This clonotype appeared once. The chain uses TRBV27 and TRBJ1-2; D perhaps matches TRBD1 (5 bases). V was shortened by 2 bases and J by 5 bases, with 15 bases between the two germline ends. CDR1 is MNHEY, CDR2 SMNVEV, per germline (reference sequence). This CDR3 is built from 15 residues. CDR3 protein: CASSLRGPGGYGYTF. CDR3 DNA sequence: TGTGCCAGCAGTTTAAGGGGCCCTGGAGGGTATGGCTACACCTTC.